The 17 T cell receptor beta chains given below trace back to one sample, sequenced in a study of identifying expanded T cells in peripheral blood. TCRdb keeps only in-frame clones here, not all; method: immunoSEQ multiplex PCR. The sample carries 50,000 to 65,000 clones, approximately 82% recorded once. The specimen was blood. The origin of the receptors is a person between 18 and 75 years old in good health.

This clone was seen a single time. The chain uses TRBV27 and TRBJ2-7; tentative D call: TRBD2 (5 bases). V was clipped by 6 bases and J by 6 bases, with 15 bases between them. Germline CDR1 is MNHEY and CDR2 is SMNVEV (reference sequence). The CDR3 contains 13 residues. CDR3: CASSSPVRGEQYF. The CDR3 DNA sequence: TGTGCCAGCAGCTCACCGGTCCGGGGCGAGCAGTACTTC.

The chain uses TRBV2 and TRBJ2-5; no clear D. This CDR3 has 14 amino acids. CDR1 and CDR2 (germline): SNHLY, FYNNEI. V was cut by 6 bases and J by 1 base, with 12 bases left in between. CDR3 DNA: TGTGCCAGCAGAGGACCCCCGGCCCAAGAGACCCAGTACTTC. Protein product: CASRGPPAQETQYF.

CDR3 amino acids: CASRLAGQHYGYTF. The CDR3 DNA is TGTGCCAGCAGACTGGCGGGGCAGCACTATGGCTACACCTTC. This chain links TRBV5-6 with TRBJ1-2; D might be TRBD1 (5 bases). The V end was cut by 5 bases, the J end by 3 bases, with 14 bases between. The CDR3 runs 14 residues. Per germline, CDR1 SGHDT and CDR2 YYEEEE.

The V call is TRBV30, the J call TRBJ1-2; the D gene is possibly TRBD1 (5 bases). The CDR3 consists of 13 residues. Trimming took off 3 bases at V and 3 bases at J, with 11 bases between the two ends. Germline V gene sequence: CDR1 GTSNPN, CDR2 SVGIG (reference sequence). CDR3 amino acids: CAWSAGRDYGYTF. CDR3 coding DNA: TGTGCCTGGAGCGCAGGGCGTGACTATGGCTACACCTTC.

Only one count was recorded for this clone. The V gene is TRBV5-1, the J gene TRBJ1-1, with a tentative D call TRBD1 (6 bases). V was trimmed by 3 bases and J by 1 base, leaving 13 bases between them. Germline loops: CDR1 SGHRS, CDR2 YFSETQ. The CDR3 extends over 15 amino acids. The CDR3 spells CASSWTVGGNTEAFF. The CDR3 coding sequence is TGCGCCAGCAGCTGGACGGTAGGGGGGAACACTGAAGCTTTCTTT.

This clone was seen only a few times. V and J are TRBV5-5 and TRBJ2-7, with 11 positions matching TRBD2. Germline CDR1 is SGHKS and CDR2 is YYEKEE (reference sequence). The CDR3 runs to 15 residues. J lost 3 bases, V lost 4 bases, and 6 bases had no gene match. The CDR3 spells CASSLGTSGIYEQYF. The CDR3 nucleotides read TGTGCCAGCAGCCTTGGGACTAGCGGTATCTACGAGCAGTACTTC.

CDR3 DNA sequence: TGTGCCAGCAGCGCCCCTCGGGGCGGGGGGAGCACAGATACGCAGTATTTT. Translated: CASSAPRGGGSTDTQYF. V and J are TRBV9 and TRBJ2-3; the match to TRBD2 covers 8 bases. Germline lookup yields CDR1 SGDLS and CDR2 YYNGEE. The CDR3 covers 17 residues. Trimming cost V 3 bases and J 0 bases; bases outside gene matches: 9.

This chain joins TRBV30 and TRBJ1-5; D ambiguous. Germline lookup yields CDR1 GTSNPN and CDR2 SVGIG (reference sequence). V lost 1 base and J 2 bases, leaving 9 bases between the germline ends. This CDR3 spans 14 amino acids. Here the CDR3 DNA reads TGTGCCTGGAGTGGGAGCCTAGGCAATCAGCCCCAGCATTTT. Translation: CAWSGSLGNQPQHF.

The rearrangement uses TRBV23-1 and TRBJ2-3; D gene unclear. TRBV23-1 is reported as an ORF; its role is uncertain. V was shortened by 6 bases and J by 8 bases, with 21 bases between the two germline ends. This CDR3 comprises 15 residues. CDR3 in amino acids: CASRFRRTTPRTQYF. CDR3 coding DNA: TGCGCCAGCAGGTTTCGGCGTACTACTCCCCGTACGCAGTATTTT.

J is TRBJ2-2 and V is TRBV19; D not certain. From germline, CDR1 is LNHDA and CDR2 SQIVND (reference sequence). This CDR3 is 13 amino acids long. V lost 8 bases to trimming and J lost 6 bases, with 13 bases between them. In DNA form, the CDR3 reads TGTGCCAGTCGCTATAGTGGGTCCGGGGAGCTGTTTTTT. Translating gives CASRYSGSGELFF.

V gene TRBV5-4 combines with J gene TRBJ2-3, with 11 bases matching TRBD2. CDR3 length: 15 residues. The V and J ends lost 2 bases and 7 bases, in that order; junction bases with no gene match: 6. CDR1 SGHNT and CDR2 YYREEE come from the germline V gene (reference sequence). CDR3 sequence (DNA): TGTGCCAGCAGCTTCGGTAGCGGGGGGGTAAATACGCAGTATTTT. Translation gives CASSFGSGGVNTQYF. Full variable domain (missing parts from reference TRBV5-4 and TRBJ2-3): ETGVTQSPTHLIKTRGQQVTLRCSSQSGHNTVSWYQQALGQGPQFIFQYYREEENGRGNFPPRFSGLQFPNYSSELNVNALELDDSALYLCASSFGSGGVNTQYFGPGTRLTVL.

This chain connects TRBV2 to TRBJ1-3; possible D gene TRBD1, 6 bases. Per the germline V gene, CDR1 is SNHLY and CDR2 is FYNNEI. Between the trimmed V and J ends, which lost 11 bases and 0 bases, there was a span of 17 bases. CDR3 length equals 15 residues. CDR3 in DNA: TGTGCCTCAATGTGGGGGCGAAGCTCTGGAAACACCATATATTTT. Protein product: CASMWGRSSGNTIYF.

The chain carries TRBV6-1 and TRBJ1-4, with D unclear. V was shortened by 3 bases and J by 14 bases, with 10 bases between the two germline ends. The CDR3 sequence is 11 residues long. Germline V gives CDR1 MNHNS, CDR2 SASEGT. Here the CDR3 reads CASSDGLNLFF. The CDR3, as DNA: TGTGCCAGCAGTGATGGGTTGAACCTGTTTTTT.

The CDR3 protein is CASGGLASSGANVLTF. The DNA for the CDR3 is TGTGCCAGCGGGGGACTCGCAAGCTCTGGGGCCAACGTCCTGACTTTC. The chain recombines TRBV6-6 with TRBJ2-6; tentative D call: TRBD2 (6 bases). Germline V gene data show CDR1 as MNHNY and CDR2 as SVGAGI (reference sequence). V was shortened by 8 bases and J by 0 bases, with 14 bases between the two germline ends. There are 16 residues in the CDR3.

CDR3: CATTSGGTTDTQYF. The CDR3 DNA follows: TGTGCCACGACTAGCGGGGGGACGACAGATACGCAGTATTTT. J is TRBJ2-3 and V is TRBV5-4; 13 nucleotides agree with TRBD2. Trimming cost V 9 bases and J 3 bases; bases outside gene matches: 4. From germline, CDR1 is SGHNT and CDR2 YYREEE (reference sequence). The CDR3 spans 14 residues.

The chain joins TRBV18 to TRBJ2-2, with D possibly being TRBD2 (6 bases). CDR1 and CDR2 from the germline V gene are KGHSH and LQKENI. The germline V and J ends were trimmed by 3 bases and 3 bases, with 14 bases remaining between them. The CDR3 is made up of 16 amino acids. CDR3: CASSPSLRGDTGELFF. The CDR3 DNA reads TGTGCCAGCTCACCCAGCCTGCGGGGCGACACCGGGGAGCTGTTTTTT.

This sequence joins TRBV19 and TRBJ1-1; TRBD1 might be the D (6 bases). Germline-derived CDR1 and CDR2 are LNHDA and SQIVND (reference sequence). Trimming stripped 6 bases from V and 1 base from J, with 12 bases between. This CDR3 comprises 14 residues. CDR3 protein: CASRRTEWNTEAFF. In DNA form, the CDR3 reads TGTGCCAGTAGACGGACAGAGTGGAACACTGAAGCTTTCTTT.